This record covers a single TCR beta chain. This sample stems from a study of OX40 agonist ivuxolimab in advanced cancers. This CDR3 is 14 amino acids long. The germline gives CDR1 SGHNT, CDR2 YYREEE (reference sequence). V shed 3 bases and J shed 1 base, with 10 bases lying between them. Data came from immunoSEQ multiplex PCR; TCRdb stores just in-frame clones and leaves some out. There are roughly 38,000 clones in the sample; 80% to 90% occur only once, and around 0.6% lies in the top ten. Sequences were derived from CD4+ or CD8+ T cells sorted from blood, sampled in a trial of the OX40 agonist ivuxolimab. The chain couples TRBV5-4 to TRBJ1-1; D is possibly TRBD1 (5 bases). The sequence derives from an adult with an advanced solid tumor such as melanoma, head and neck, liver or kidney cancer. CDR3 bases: TGTGCCAGCAGCTCGGGGGACCCGAACACTGAAGCTTTCTTT. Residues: CASSSGDPNTEAFF.